Listed here are 20 T cell receptor beta chains from one sample, sequenced in a study of shared clonotypes between healthy human individuals. CD45RO negativity and positive selection for CCR7 defined naive CD8 cells, a population that excluded terminally differentiated effector memory CD45RA+ cells. Data came from immunoSEQ multiplex PCR; TCRdb stores just in-frame clones and leaves some out. The data contain approximately 740,000 clones, 85% to 95% of them singletons. The material sequenced was naive CD8+ T cells sorted from blood. These receptor sequences come from a man aged 25 to 40 in good health.

The DNA of the CDR3 is TGTGCCAGCAGTGAAAAGGTTGGCGGGAGCTCCTACAATGAGCAGTTCTTC. Its translation is CASSEKVGGSSYNEQFF. The genes are TRBV6-1 and TRBJ2-1; TRBD2 agrees at 7 bases. Germline V gene data show CDR1 as MNHNS and CDR2 as SASEGT. Trimming cost V 2 bases and J 0 bases; bases outside gene matches: 7. The CDR3 consists of 17 residues.

The rearrangement links TRBV4-3 to TRBJ2-7; TRBD2 matches at 7 bases. The CDR3 has 15 amino acids. With V trimmed by 0 bases and J by 2 bases, 4 bases remained unmatched. In germline, CDR1 is LGHNA, CDR2 YSLEER. The CDR3 region has the DNA TGCGCCAGCAGCCAAGATTGGGGGGGGGCCTACGAGCAGTACTTC. It encodes CASSQDWGGAYEQYF.

The chain uses TRBV9 and TRBJ2-5; possibly TRBD1 for D (5 bases). The germline V and J ends were trimmed by 4 bases and 2 bases, with 12 bases remaining between them. In germline, CDR1 is SGDLS, CDR2 YYNGEE. CDR3 size: 14 residues. CDR3 amino acids: CASSNGQGQETQYF. The CDR3 DNA follows: TGTGCCAGCAGCAACGGGCAGGGTCAAGAGACCCAGTACTTC.

The CDR3 reads CATLDRGHGYTF. The CDR3 nucleotides read TGTGCCACCCTCGACAGGGGACACGGCTACACCTTC. The chain employs TRBV27 and TRBJ1-2, with 8 bases fitting TRBD1. The V gene end was trimmed by 10 bases and the J gene end by 8 bases; junction bases not matched to a gene: 9. This CDR3 is built from 12 residues. Germline V gene lookup returns CDR1 MNHEY and CDR2 SMNVEV (reference sequence).

The J gene is TRBJ2-3, the V gene TRBV2; TRBD2 matches at 16 bases. CDR1 SNHLY and CDR2 FYNNEI come from the germline V gene. V shed 6 bases, J shed 2 bases, and the junction held 2 bases outside the gene matches. The CDR3 loop spans 16 amino acids. As DNA, the CDR3 is TGTGCCAGCAGGGGACTAGCGGGAGGGGACACAGATACGCAGTATTTT. Protein: CASRGLAGGDTDTQYF. Based on the CDR3 plus reference TRBV2 and TRBJ2-3, the full variable domain is EPEVTQTPSHQVTQMGQEVILRCVPISNHLYFYWYRQILGQKVEFLVSFYNNEISEKSEIFDDQFSVERPDGSNFTLKIRSTKLEDSAMYFCASRGLAGGDTDTQYFGPGTRLTVL.

The chain links TRBV9 to TRBJ2-5; 7 bases line up with TRBD2. Germline trimming cut 4 bases from V and 6 bases from J; bases unmatched to any gene: 15. The CDR3 contains 16 residues. The V gene's germline CDR1 is SGDLS and CDR2 YYNGEE. The CDR3 reads CASSPPGGGREQTQYF. CDR3 bases: TGTGCCAGCAGCCCACCCGGTGGGGGGAGGGAACAGACCCAGTACTTC.

The chain employs TRBV27 and TRBJ2-2; 11 bases are a match to TRBD2. Germline V lookup: CDR1 MNHEY, CDR2 SMNVEV (reference sequence). There are 17 residues in the CDR3. V shed 5 bases, J shed 4 bases, and the junction held 9 bases outside the gene matches. CDR3 DNA sequence: TGTGCCAGCAGTACCTCGGGACTAGCGGTTTTCACCGGGGAGCTGTTTTTT. This sequence encodes CASSTSGLAVFTGELFF.

Note on this clone: The sample contains more than one DNA sequence encoding this CDR3. The CDR3, as DNA: TGTGCCAGCAGCCTTGGGGTTTCCTACGAGCAGTACTTC. This sequence encodes CASSLGVSYEQYF. The rearrangement joins TRBV11-2 to TRBJ2-7, with D hard to call. This CDR3 is built from 13 residues. Germline CDR1 is SGHAT and CDR2 is FQNNGV. The V gene lost 5 bases and the J gene lost 1 base, with 9 bases spanning the gap.

This rearrangement joins TRBV13 to TRBJ2-4; 8 nucleotides match TRBD1. The CDR3 consists of 17 residues. The germline V gene encodes CDR1 PRHDT and CDR2 FYEKMQ (reference sequence). V lost 4 bases, J lost 1 base, and 9 bases stayed unmatched. The CDR3 loop is CASSSTTGVDAKNIQYF. The CDR3 DNA reads TGTGCCAGCAGCTCTACGACAGGGGTGGACGCCAAAAACATTCAGTACTTC.

V gene TRBV5-8 combines with J gene TRBJ2-7; 7 bases agree with TRBD2. The CDR3 contains 14 residues. With V trimmed by 7 bases and J by 2 bases, 9 bases remained unmatched. Germline V CDR1 and CDR2: SGHTS, YDEGEE. CDR3 sequence (DNA): TGTGCCAGCCAATGGGGGGGGATCCCCTACGAGCAGTACTTC. This sequence encodes CASQWGGIPYEQYF.

As regards this clone: This sample includes further DNA sequences coding for the same CDR3. This chain joins TRBV6-5 and TRBJ1-1; D is undetermined. Germline V lookup: CDR1 MNHEY, CDR2 SVGAGI. The CDR3 runs 12 residues. V lost 0 bases and J lost 8, with 7 bases in between. This CDR3 is CASSYSGGEAFF. CDR3 DNA: TGTGCCAGCAGTTACTCCGGCGGGGAAGCTTTCTTT.

To note about this clone: A read error may account for a junction end that differs from germline. The V gene is TRBV7-9, the J gene TRBJ1-2; D not certain. The CDR3 length is 12 residues. From germline, CDR1 is SEHNR and CDR2 FQNEAQ (reference sequence). The CDR3 region is CASSLAPQEYAF. The CDR3 bases are TGTGCCAGCAGCTTAGCGCCTCAGGAATACGCCTTC. The whole variable domain, remainder taken from reference TRBV7-9 and TRBJ1-2, is DTGVSQNPRHKITKRGQNVTFRCDPISEHNRLYWYRQTLGQGPEFLTYFQNEAQLEKSRLLSDRFSAERPKGSFSTLEIQRTEQGDSAMYLCASSLAPQEYAFGSGTRLTVV.

This clone came up once. The chain uses TRBV28 and TRBJ2-2, with a weak D call TRBD1 (6 bases). The CDR3 is 18 amino acids. Trimming cost V 3 bases and J 3 bases, with 20 bases left between them. CDR1 is MDHEN and CDR2 is SYDVKM in the germline V gene. The DNA of the CDR3 is TGTGCCAGCAGTTTCCTGGACAGCGGAAAGGTGTACACCGGGGAGCTGTTTTTT. It yields the protein CASSFLDSGKVYTGELFF. Looking up the rest from reference TRBV28 and TRBJ2-2 gives the full variable domain: DVKVTQSSRYLVKRTGEKVFLECVQDMDHENMFWYRQDPGLGLRLIYFSYDVKMKEKGDIPEGYSVSREKKERFSLILESASTNQTSMYLCASSFLDSGKVYTGELFFGEGSRLTVL.

The chain combines TRBV19 with TRBJ2-1; a possible D gene is TRBD1 (6 bases). V was trimmed by 1 base and J by 10 bases, leaving 11 bases between them. The CDR3 has 13 amino acids. Germline V gene lookup returns CDR1 LNHDA and CDR2 SQIVND (reference sequence). CDR3 sequence (DNA): TGTGCCAGTAGTATAGGTTACAGGGAGGAGCAGTTCTTC. This codes for CASSIGYREEQFF. The full variable domain, its missing parts supplied by reference TRBV19 and TRBJ2-1, is DGGITQSPKYLFRKEGQNVTLSCEQNLNHDAMYWYRQDPGQGLRLIYYSQIVNDFQKGDIAEGYSVSREKKESFPLTVTSAQKNPTAFYLCASSIGYREEQFFGPGTRLTVL.

The chain recombines TRBV10-1 with TRBJ2-2; no clear D gene. Germline V CDR1 and CDR2: WNHNN, SYGVQD (reference sequence). CDR3 length: 13 amino acids. Trimming stripped 5 bases from V and 7 bases from J, with 11 bases between. In DNA, the CDR3 is TGCGCCAGCAGTTACCTCCAGAACGGGGAGCTGTTTTTT. It encodes CASSYLQNGELFF.

To note about this clone: Other DNA variants within this sample encode the same CDR3. V is TRBV19 and J is TRBJ2-7; 10 bases line up with TRBD1. CDR1 is LNHDA, CDR2 SQIVND, per germline (reference sequence). The CDR3 is 14 amino acids. Germline trimming cut 4 bases from V and 2 bases from J; bases unmatched to any gene: 2. Here the CDR3 reads CASSTGTGAYEQYF. CDR3 sequence (DNA): TGTGCCAGTAGTACCGGGACAGGGGCCTACGAGCAGTACTTC.

This clone was found once. CDR3 DNA: TGTGCCAGCAAAGCCTCAGAGGACTACGAGCAGTACTTC. It is translated as CASKASEDYEQYF. The V call is TRBV7-9, the J call TRBJ2-7; no definite D call. Germline CDR1 reads SEHNR; CDR2 reads FQNEAQ (reference sequence). The CDR3 contains 13 residues. Trimming stripped 7 bases from V and 3 bases from J, with 13 bases between.

In its sample, this clone was seen a few times. This sample includes further DNA sequences coding for the same CDR3. The rearrangement joins TRBV29-1 to TRBJ2-1; D might be TRBD2 (6 bases). Between the trimmed V and J ends, which lost 3 bases and 0 bases, there was a span of 6 bases. Germline CDR1 is SQVTM and CDR2 is ANQGSEA. CDR3 length equals 13 residues. Here the CDR3 reads CSVDGSSYNEQFF. The CDR3 region has the DNA TGCAGCGTTGACGGGAGCTCCTACAATGAGCAGTTCTTC.

The J gene is TRBJ1-2, the V gene TRBV29-1; 8 bases fit TRBD1. V gave up 6 bases and J gave up 7 bases; unmatched junction bases: 13. CDR1 and CDR2 from the germline V gene are SQVTM and ANQGSEA. There are 14 residues in the CDR3. The CDR3 region is CSVITLDRGSGYTF. The DNA for the CDR3 is TGCAGCGTCATTACTCTAGACAGGGGAAGTGGCTACACCTTC.

The rearrangement joins TRBV10-3 to TRBJ2-1; maybe TRBD1 (5 bases). The CDR3 length is 15 residues. Trimming cost V 5 bases and J 4 bases, with 15 bases left between them. In germline, CDR1 is ENHRY, CDR2 SYGVKD. This CDR3 reads CAISPQTEEYNEQFF. The CDR3 nucleotides read TGTGCCATCAGTCCCCAGACAGAAGAGTACAATGAGCAGTTCTTC.